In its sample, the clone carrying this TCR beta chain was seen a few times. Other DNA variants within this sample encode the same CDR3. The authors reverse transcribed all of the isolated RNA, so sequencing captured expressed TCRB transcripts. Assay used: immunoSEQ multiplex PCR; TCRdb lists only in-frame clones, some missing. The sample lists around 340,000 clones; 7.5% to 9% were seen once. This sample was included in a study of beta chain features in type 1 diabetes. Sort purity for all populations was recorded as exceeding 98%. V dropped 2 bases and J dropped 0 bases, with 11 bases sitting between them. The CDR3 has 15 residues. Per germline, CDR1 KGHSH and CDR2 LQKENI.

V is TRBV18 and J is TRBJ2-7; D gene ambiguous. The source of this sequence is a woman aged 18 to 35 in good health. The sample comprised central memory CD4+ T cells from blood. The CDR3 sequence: CASSPGTGSSYEQYF. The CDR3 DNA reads TGTGCCAGCTCACCAGGTACTGGAAGCTCCTACGAGCAGTACTTC.